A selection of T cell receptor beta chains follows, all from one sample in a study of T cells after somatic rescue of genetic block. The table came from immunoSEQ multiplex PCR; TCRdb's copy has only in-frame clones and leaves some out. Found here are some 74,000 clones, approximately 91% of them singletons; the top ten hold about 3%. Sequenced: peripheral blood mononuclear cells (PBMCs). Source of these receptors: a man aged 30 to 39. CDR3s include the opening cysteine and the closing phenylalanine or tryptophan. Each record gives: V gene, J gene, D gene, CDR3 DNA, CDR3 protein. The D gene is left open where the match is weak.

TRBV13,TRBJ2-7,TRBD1,TGTGCCAGCAGCTTCGGGACAGGATCCTACGAGCAGTACTTC,CASSFGTGSYEQYF
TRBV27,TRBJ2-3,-,TGTGCCAGCAGTTTAACCGTACCCACAGATACGCAGTATTTT,CASSLTVPTDTQYF
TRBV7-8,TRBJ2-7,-,TGTGCCAGCAGCCACCTTGAAGGCATCTACGAGCAGTACTTC,CASSHLEGIYEQYF
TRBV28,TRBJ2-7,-,TGTGCCAGCAGTTTCTCCGACCTCGGCGAGCAGTACTTC,CASSFSDLGEQYF
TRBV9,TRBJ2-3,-,TGTGCCAGCAGCAGTAATGCAGATACGCAGTATTTT,CASSSNADTQYF
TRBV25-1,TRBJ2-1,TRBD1,TGTGCCAGCAGTGAATTAGAGGGGGCGATGTACAATGAGCAGTTCTTC,CASSELEGAMYNEQFF
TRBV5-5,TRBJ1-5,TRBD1,TGTGCCAGCAGCTTGAGGGAGGCAGGGGGCCATCAGCCCCAGCATTTT,CASSLREAGGHQPQHF
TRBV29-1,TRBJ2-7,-,TGCAGCGTTGTTCTATCTTTCTACGAGCAGTACTTC,CSVVLSFYEQYF
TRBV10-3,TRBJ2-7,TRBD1,TGTGCCATCAGTGACCGGACAGGGGGGACCGAGCAGTACTTC,CAISDRTGGTEQYF
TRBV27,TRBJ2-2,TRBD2,TGTGCCAGCGGACTAGCGGGAGGAGCCGGGGAGCTGTTTTTT,CASGLAGGAGELFF
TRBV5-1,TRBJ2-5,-,TGCGCCAGCAGCGTGACTAGTCCCAAAGAGACCCAGTACTTC,CASSVTSPKETQYF
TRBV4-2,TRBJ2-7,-,TGTGCCTCATCGGCTAGCGAATCCTACGAGCAGTACTTC,CASSASESYEQYF
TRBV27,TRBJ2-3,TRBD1,TGTGCCAGCCGGACAGGGAGTAGCACAGATACGCAGTATTTT,CASRTGSSTDTQYF
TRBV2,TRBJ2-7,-,TGTGCCAGCAGTTCCTTCGGGGGATTCGGGATCGAGCAGTACTTC,CASSSFGGFGIEQYF
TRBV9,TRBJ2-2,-,TGTGCCAGCAGCGTAGTTTCTAGCGATCGAAACACCGGGGAGCTGTTTTTT,CASSVVSSDRNTGELFF
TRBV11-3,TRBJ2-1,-,TGTGCCAGCAGCTTAGACGGCGGTAGCAATGAGCAGTTCTTC,CASSLDGGSNEQFF
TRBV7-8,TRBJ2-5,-,TGTGCCAGCAGCTTAGATTACGGGGGCAACCAAGAGACCCAGTACTTC,CASSLDYGGNQETQYF
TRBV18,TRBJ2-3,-,TGTGCCAGCTCACCACGCACAGATACGCAGTATTTT,CASSPRTDTQYF
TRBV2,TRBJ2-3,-,TGTGCCAGCAGCGCTCCGGGATTCACAGATACGCAGTATTTT,CASSAPGFTDTQYF
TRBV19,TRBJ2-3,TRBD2,TGTGCCAGTAGTATAAGGGGCCTAGCGGGGACCACAGATACGCAGTATTTT,CASSIRGLAGTTDTQYF
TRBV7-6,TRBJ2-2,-,TGTGCCAGCAGCTTAAATATAGCGGTGGGCCTGAACACCGGGGAGCTGTTTTTT,CASSLNIAVGLNTGELFF
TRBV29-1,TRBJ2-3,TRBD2,TGCAGCGTCGGGACTAAAGATACGCAGTATTTT,CSVGTKDTQYF